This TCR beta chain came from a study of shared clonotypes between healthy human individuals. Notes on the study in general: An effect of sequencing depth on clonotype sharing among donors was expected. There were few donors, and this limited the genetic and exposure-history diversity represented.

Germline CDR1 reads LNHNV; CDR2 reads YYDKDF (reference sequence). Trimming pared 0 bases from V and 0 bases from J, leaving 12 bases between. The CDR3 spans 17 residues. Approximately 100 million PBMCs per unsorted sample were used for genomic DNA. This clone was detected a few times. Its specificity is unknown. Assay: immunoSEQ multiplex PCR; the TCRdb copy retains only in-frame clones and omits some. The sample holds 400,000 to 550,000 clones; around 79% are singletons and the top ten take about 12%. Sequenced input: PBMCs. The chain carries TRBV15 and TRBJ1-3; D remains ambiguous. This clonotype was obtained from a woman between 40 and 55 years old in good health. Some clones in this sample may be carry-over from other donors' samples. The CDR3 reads CATSRDRAGLSGNTIYF. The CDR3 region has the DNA TGTGCCACCAGCAGAGATAGGGCAGGCCTCTCTGGAAACACCATATATTTT. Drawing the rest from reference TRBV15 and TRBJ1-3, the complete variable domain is DAMVIQNPRYQVTQFGKPVTLSCSQTLNHNVMYWYQQKSSQAPKLLFHYYDKDFNNEADTPDNFQSRRPNTSFCFLDIRSPGLGDTAMYLCATSRDRAGLSGNTIYFGEGSWLTVV.